Only a few counts were recorded for the clone carrying this TCR beta chain. Its antigen is unidentified. Investigators amplified TCR beta CDR3 regions from RNA transcripts. First-round RT-PCR employed HTBI primers, with a second-round multiplex PCR after it. TCRdb reprocessed the multiplex PCR reads with MiXCR, giving one entry per CDR3 protein. The sample holds 400,000 to 500,000 distinct CDR3 sequences, roughly 21% seen once. These data are taken from a study of Graves' ophthalmopathy and Graves' hyperthyroidism. Whole-study results and caveats: Predictions made by the model for ophthalmopathy progression reached 65% to 71% sensitivity and roughly 75% specificity.

Hyperthyroidism is called stable when no ophthalmopathy develops within 18 months of follow-up. Pregnant or lactating patients and those with other autoimmune diseases or uncontrolled infections were excluded. Isolation of PBMCs was performed using around 9.5 ml of fresh peripheral blood. The TCR comes from a woman under 30 with stable Graves' hyperthyroidism. The sample was peripheral blood.

CDR3 protein: CASSRTEKETQYF. In DNA, the CDR3 is TGTGCCAGCAGTCGGACAGAAAAAGAGACCCAGTACTTC. The rearrangement links TRBV6-1 to TRBJ2-5; perhaps TRBD1 as D (6 bases). V was pared by 5 bases and J by 3 bases, with 10 bases between. Germline loops: CDR1 MNHNS, CDR2 SASEGT. This CDR3 is built from 13 residues.